This T cell receptor beta chain was observed in a study of blood T cell repertoires in COVID-19. Some clones are missing from TCRdb's copy, which holds only in-frame ones; the method was immunoSEQ multiplex PCR. The profile covers 150,000 to 160,000 clones, with about 85% appearing a single time and 0.63% taken by the ten largest. Germline CDR1 is MNHEY and CDR2 is SVGEGT. CDR3 length equals 15 residues. With 4 bases removed from V and 0 bases from J, the gap between germline ends came to 7 bases. The sequence was collected from a man in his sixties with COVID-19, enrolled during active disease. V and J are TRBV6-2 or TRBV6-3 and TRBJ1-6, with D hard to call. The sequenced sample consisted of peripheral blood. The CDR3 DNA follows: TGTGCCAGCAGTTCAGGCAGCTCCTATAATTCACCCCTCCACTTT. It translates to CASSSGSSYNSPLHF.